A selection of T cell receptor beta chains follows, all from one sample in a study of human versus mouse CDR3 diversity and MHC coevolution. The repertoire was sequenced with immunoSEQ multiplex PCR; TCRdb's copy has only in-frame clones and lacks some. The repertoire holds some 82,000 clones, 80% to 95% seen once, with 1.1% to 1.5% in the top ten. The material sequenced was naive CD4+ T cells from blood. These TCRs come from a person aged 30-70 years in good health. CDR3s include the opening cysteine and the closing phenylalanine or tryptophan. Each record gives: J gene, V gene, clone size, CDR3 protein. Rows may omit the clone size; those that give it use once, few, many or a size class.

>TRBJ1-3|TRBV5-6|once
CASSPQGRVYGNTIYF
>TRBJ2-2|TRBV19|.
CASSIARSRGNTGELFF
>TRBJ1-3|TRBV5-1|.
CASSLGQGIGNTIYF
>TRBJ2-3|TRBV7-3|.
CASSPGDYPTDTQYF
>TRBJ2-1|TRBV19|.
CASSPTGLAGLGEQFF
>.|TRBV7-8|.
CASSFQQGYEQYF
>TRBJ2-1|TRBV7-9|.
CASSFSGSYNEQFF
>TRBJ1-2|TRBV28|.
CASSRSGPGYTF
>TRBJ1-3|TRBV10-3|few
CAISESQGGAGNTIYF
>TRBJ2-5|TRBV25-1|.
CASSAGGETQYF
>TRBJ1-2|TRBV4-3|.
CASSQETGGANGYTF
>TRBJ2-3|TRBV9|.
CASSVLAGGTDTQYF
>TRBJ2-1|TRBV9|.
CASSVGQEVYNEQFF
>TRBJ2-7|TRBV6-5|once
CASSSGQALSYEQYF
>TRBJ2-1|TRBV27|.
CASSYRTGTHNEQFF
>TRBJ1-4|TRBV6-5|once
CASRSQGGNEKLFF
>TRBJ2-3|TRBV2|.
CASKVTGNQDTQYF
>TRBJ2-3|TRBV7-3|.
CASSLGTSGGLDTQYF
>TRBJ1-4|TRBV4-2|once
CASSQDIGGTNEKLFF
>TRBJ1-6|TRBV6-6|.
CASSYGTLLNSPLHF
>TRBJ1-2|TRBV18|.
CASSPPPGSGYTF
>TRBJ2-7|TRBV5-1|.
CASSAGYEQYF
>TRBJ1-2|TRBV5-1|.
CASSRATTGPNYGYTF
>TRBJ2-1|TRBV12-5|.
CASDLSAGGHEQFF
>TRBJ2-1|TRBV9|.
CASSGVYNEQFF
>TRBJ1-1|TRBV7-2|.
CASSPDRVGGTEAFF
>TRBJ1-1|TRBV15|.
CATSGPDTVEAFF
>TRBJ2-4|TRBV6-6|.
CASTFSSGQVKNIQYF
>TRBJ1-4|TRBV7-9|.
CASRQTGGDEKLFF
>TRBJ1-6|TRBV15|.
CATSREGTTGSPLHF
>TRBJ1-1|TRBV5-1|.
CASSPGQKIPNTEAFF
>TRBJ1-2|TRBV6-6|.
CASSLAGGYGYTF
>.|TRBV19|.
CASSISGTRSDYEQYF
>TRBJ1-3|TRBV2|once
CASSENQGASGNTIYF
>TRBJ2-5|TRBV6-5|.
CASSRTGQETQYF
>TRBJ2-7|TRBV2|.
CAGGQSYEQYF
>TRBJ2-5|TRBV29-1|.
CSVSHGQNGQETQYF
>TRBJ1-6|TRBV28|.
CASSSVNSPLHF
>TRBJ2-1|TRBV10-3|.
CAIRPGRGDEQFF
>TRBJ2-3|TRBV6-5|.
CASSYTGGPQYF
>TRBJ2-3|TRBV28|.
CASRRDRVPDTQYF